This TCR beta chain emerged from a study of graft-versus-host responses after intestinal transplantation. Clones were sequenced by immunoSEQ multiplex PCR, and TCRdb holds only the in-frame ones, with some missing. The sample lists fewer than 85,000 clones; 84% were seen once. This clone has just one count. Its matching antigen is unknown. Trimming at V came to 2 bases and at J to 5 bases, leaving 3 bases not matched to a gene. Germline V gene lookup returns CDR1 SNHLY and CDR2 FYNNEI. This CDR3 spans 14 amino acids. This sequence originates from a human donor who was the organ donor for an intestinal transplant. The source material was unstimulated CD4+ T cells sorted from spleen or lymph node cells, sampled before transplant. The V and J genes are TRBV2 and TRBJ1-2; 9 bases align to TRBD1. CDR3 protein: CASSESGTGYGYTF. The DNA for the CDR3 is TGTGCCAGCAGTGAATCGGGGACAGGGTATGGCTACACCTTC.